There are many counts of the clone carrying this T cell receptor (beta chain). These data belong to a study of T cells in Graves' hyperthyroidism and ophthalmopathy. Amplification of TCR beta CDR3 regions was performed using RNA transcripts as template. First-round RT-PCR targeting the TCR CDR3 was performed with the HTBI primer set. TCRdb called the multiplex PCR reads again in MiXCR, with one record for every CDR3 protein. The sample records about 590,000 distinct CDR3 sequences, around 16% being singletons. The sequence came from a woman in her twenties or thirties with Graves' hyperthyroidism. The sequencing sample was made of blood.

This CDR3 is CATSGRGYYGYTF. The CDR3 bases are TGTGCCACCTCAGGGAGGGGATACTATGGCTACACCTTC. The chain links TRBV10-3 to TRBJ1-2; possibly TRBD1 for D (5 bases). Germline CDR1 ENHRY, CDR2 SYGVKD. V was pared by 10 bases and J by 3 bases, with 15 bases between. This CDR3 contains 13 residues.